This T cell receptor beta chain stems from a study of T cells in Graves' hyperthyroidism and ophthalmopathy. The hyperthyroidism was newly diagnosed and had lasted under 2 months; the patients were aged 18 to 65. The V end lost 8 bases, the J end lost 3 bases, and 24 bases lay between the germline ends. The V gene's germline CDR1 is KGHDR and CDR2 SFDVKD. The CDR3 loop spans 18 amino acids. Amplified TCR beta CDR3 regions came from RNA transcripts. First-round RT-PCR targeting the TCR CDR3 was performed with the HTBI primer set. TCRdb itself ran the multiplex PCR reads through MiXCR, one entry per CDR3 protein. The sample lists some 740,000 distinct CDR3 sequences, 14% occurring once. This clonotype showed up many times.

The V and J genes are TRBV24-1 and TRBJ2-2; a weak D match, TRBD1 (5 bases). Input material: blood. The receptor comes from a woman under 30 with Graves' hyperthyroidism. This CDR3 reads CATKETATGSRHTGELFF. The CDR3 DNA reads as TGTGCCACCAAGGAGACAGCCACCGGATCACGGCACACCGGGGAGCTGTTTTTT.